This T cell receptor (beta chain) is drawn from a study of cytomegalovirus exposure and HLA in healthy donors. The table came from immunoSEQ multiplex PCR; TCRdb's copy has only in-frame clones and leaves some out. This sample carries 150,000 to 200,000 clones, about 82% of them seen once, and the ten largest clones take over 1.1%. The V gene's germline CDR1 is SGHRS and CDR2 YFSETQ. The CDR3 is 14 amino acids. J gave up 5 bases and V 1 base, and 4 bases lay outside the gene matches. The sequenced sample was PBMCs. V gene TRBV5-1 combines with J gene TRBJ1-1; 8 bases agree with TRBD1. The receptor comes from a woman younger than 35 in good health and CMV-seronegative. CDR3 nucleotide sequence: TGCGCCAGCAGCTTGCACAGGGGGGAGACTGAAGCTTTCTTT. Protein sequence: CASSLHRGETEAFF.